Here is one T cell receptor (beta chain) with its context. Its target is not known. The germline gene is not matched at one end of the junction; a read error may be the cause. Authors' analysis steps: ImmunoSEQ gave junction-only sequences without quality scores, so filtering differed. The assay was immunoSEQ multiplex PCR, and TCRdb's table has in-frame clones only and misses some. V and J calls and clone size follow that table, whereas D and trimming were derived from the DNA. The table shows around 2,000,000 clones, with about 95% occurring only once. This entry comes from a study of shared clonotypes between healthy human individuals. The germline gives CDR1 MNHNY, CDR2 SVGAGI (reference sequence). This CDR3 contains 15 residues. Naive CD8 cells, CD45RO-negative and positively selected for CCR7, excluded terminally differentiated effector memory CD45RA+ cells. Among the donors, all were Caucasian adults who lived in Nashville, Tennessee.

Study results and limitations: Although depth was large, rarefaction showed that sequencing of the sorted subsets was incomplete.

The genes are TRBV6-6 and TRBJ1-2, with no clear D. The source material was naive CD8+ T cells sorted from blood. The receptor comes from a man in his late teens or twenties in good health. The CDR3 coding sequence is TGTACCAGCAGTTCCCCAGCAGGTACCAACTATGGCTACACCTTC. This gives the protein CTSSSPAGTNYGYTF.